The next 32 T cell receptor beta chains were all read from a single sample in a study of CD8 T cells in ankylosing spondylitis. TCRdb fed the 5' RACE reads into MiXCR, producing one record per CDR3 protein. Among some 25,000 distinct CDR3 sequences, around 2.5% were seen once, and the ten largest hold 6.5% to 9.5%. Sequencing was done on a sample of blood, either unsorted or a sorted T cell fraction (not recorded which). The receptors originated from a female donor with ankylosing spondylitis or in good health (not recorded which).

This clonotype occurred many times. V is TRBV9 and J is TRBJ2-3; TRBD2 agrees at 7 bases. This CDR3 comprises 15 residues. Germline-derived CDR1 and CDR2 are SGDLS and YYNGEE. The V gene end was trimmed by 4 bases and the J gene end by 5 bases; junction bases not matched to a gene: 10. The CDR3 loop reads CASSKSGDLVDTQYF. The DNA for the CDR3 is TGTGCCAGCAGCAAAAGCGGGGACCTGGTAGATACGCAGTATTTT.

This clonotype occurred many times. The genes are TRBV9 and TRBJ2-4; 15 nucleotides match TRBD2. V shed 0 bases and J 9 bases; nucleotides not matched to a gene: 4. Germline CDR1 SGDLS, CDR2 YYNGEE. The CDR3 is 16 residues long. The CDR3 nucleotides read TGTGCCAGCAGCGTAGGGACTAGCGGGAGGGCGGGCATTCAGTACTTC. Translating gives CASSVGTSGRAGIQYF.

The V call is TRBV9, the J call TRBJ2-1, with 10 bases that match TRBD2. The CDR3 is 16 residues long. The junction had 10 bases not matched to a gene; V was cut back by 4 bases and J by 6 bases. The germline CDR1 and CDR2 sequences are SGDLS and YYNGEE. CDR3 residues: CASSFQLAGPSNEQFF. The CDR3 DNA follows: TGTGCCAGCAGCTTCCAACTAGCGGGACCGTCCAATGAGCAGTTCTTC.

This clonotype was recorded at least ten times. The chain recombines TRBV9 with TRBJ2-3; TRBD2 agrees at 8 bases. V shed 2 bases, J shed 1 base, and the junction held 3 bases outside the gene matches. This CDR3 comprises 15 residues. Germline lookup yields CDR1 SGDLS and CDR2 YYNGEE. The CDR3 sequence: CASSVGGGRTDTQYF. The CDR3 DNA reads TGTGCCAGCAGCGTTGGCGGGGGGCGCACAGATACGCAGTATTTT.

In its sample, this clonotype ranks as medium-sized. The rearrangement joins TRBV9 to TRBJ2-3; D ambiguous. Germline V lookup: CDR1 SGDLS, CDR2 YYNGEE. The CDR3 has 13 residues. The V gene lost 0 bases and the J gene lost 0 bases, with 2 bases spanning the gap. The CDR3, as DNA: TGTGCCAGCAGCGTAGGTAGCACAGATACGCAGTATTTT. As protein: CASSVGSTDTQYF. The full variable domain, completed using reference TRBV9 and TRBJ2-3, is DSGVTQTPKHLITATGQRVTLRCSPRSGDLSVYWYQQSLDQGLQFLIQYYNGEERAKGNILERFSAQQFPDLHSELNLSSLELGDSALYFCASSVGSTDTQYFGPGTRLTVL.

This clonotype was seen ten or more times. V and J are TRBV9 and TRBJ1-3, with TRBD1 as a possible D gene (6 bases). CDR3 length: 16 amino acids. V lost 0 bases, J lost 4 bases, and 14 bases lay in between. Germline loops: CDR1 SGDLS, CDR2 YYNGEE. CDR3 protein: CASSVGGGTSGNTIYF. DNA for the CDR3: TGTGCCAGCAGCGTAGGAGGGGGAACCTCGGGAAACACCATATATTTT.

This clonotype was picked up many times. The chain carries TRBV9 and TRBJ1-1; 8 bases align to TRBD1. The CDR3 length is 16 residues. Germline V gives CDR1 SGDLS, CDR2 YYNGEE. Trimming took 0 bases from V and 2 from J; bases not matched to a gene: 6. The CDR3 is CASSVEVGQANTEAFF. In DNA, the CDR3 is TGTGCCAGCAGCGTAGAGGTGGGACAGGCAAACACTGAAGCTTTCTTT. The full variable domain, in which reference TRBV9 and TRBJ1-1 provide the parts outside the CDR3, is DSGVTQTPKHLITATGQRVTLRCSPRSGDLSVYWYQQSLDQGLQFLIQYYNGEERAKGNILERFSAQQFPDLHSELNLSSLELGDSALYFCASSVEVGQANTEAFFGQGTRLTVV.

This clonotype came up many times. The V and J genes are TRBV9 and TRBJ2-2; 9 bases are a match to TRBD1. CDR3 length: 16 amino acids. Germline V gives CDR1 SGDLS, CDR2 YYNGEE. After removal of 4 bases from V and 5 bases from J, the junction contained 9 bases not matched to a gene. The DNA of the CDR3 is TGTGCCAGCAGCCCTACCGGGACAGGGAATACCGGGGAGCTGTTTTTT. It translates to CASSPTGTGNTGELFF.

This clonotype was observed a few times. The V and J genes are TRBV9 and TRBJ1-6, with D uncertain. The V end was cut by 3 bases, the J end by 0 bases, with 16 bases between. This CDR3 has 18 residues. Germline values: CDR1 SGDLS, CDR2 YYNGEE. Written as DNA, the CDR3 is TGTGCCAGCAGCGAAAGAGGCTCGGGAAGCTCCTATAATTCACCCCTCCACTTT. It specifies CASSERGSGSSYNSPLHF.

This clonotype was recorded many times. The chain employs TRBV9 and TRBJ1-5; D is unclear. V was pared by 5 bases and J by 2 bases, with 14 bases between. The CDR3 has 15 residues. Germline V gives CDR1 SGDLS, CDR2 YYNGEE. The CDR3 sequence is CASSDDQGGNQPQHF. DNA of the CDR3: TGTGCCAGCAGTGACGACCAAGGAGGCAATCAGCCCCAGCATTTT.

This clonotype was counted many times. J is TRBJ2-3 and V is TRBV9; weak D call: TRBD2 (6 bases). Trimming shortened V by 0 bases and J by 2 bases, and 10 bases separated the two germline ends. The germline CDR1 and CDR2 sequences are SGDLS and YYNGEE. The CDR3 is 15 residues long. CDR3 coding DNA: TGTGCCAGCAGCGTAGTCGCGGGAACCACAGATACGCAGTATTTT. This translates into CASSVVAGTTDTQYF.

This clonotype came up many times. The CDR3 DNA reads as TGTGCCAGCAGCGTAGATTATGGGGGGACAGGGGTTGACAATGAGCAGTTCTTC. Its translation: CASSVDYGGTGVDNEQFF. This rearrangement joins TRBV9 to TRBJ2-1; TRBD1 aligns across 10 bases. CDR1 is SGDLS, CDR2 YYNGEE, per germline. The CDR3 is 18 residues long. The V and J ends lost 0 bases and 5 bases, in that order; junction bases with no gene match: 11.

The genes are TRBV21-1 and TRBJ2-5; the DNA was not compared with TRBD1, the D call given in the table. TRBV21-1 is marked as a pseudogene. This CDR3 has 14 residues. CDR3 protein: CASSRRRKRETQYF. CDR3 in DNA: TGTGCCAGCAGCCGAAGGCGCAAGAGAGAGACCCAGTACTTC.

Many counts were recorded for this clonotype. V usage is TRBV9 and J usage is TRBJ2-3; D is ambiguous. V gave up 5 bases and J gave up 2 bases, with 6 bases separating them. There are 12 residues in the CDR3. In germline, CDR1 is SGDLS, CDR2 YYNGEE. The chain's CDR3 is CASSRDTDTQYF. The DNA of the CDR3 is TGTGCCAGCAGTAGGGACACAGATACGCAGTATTTT.

This clonotype came up many times. The DNA of the CDR3 is TGTGCCAGCAGTAAAGCCGGGACAGCTTACGATGAGCAGTTCTTC. This gives the protein CASSKAGTAYDEQFF. This chain connects TRBV9 to TRBJ2-1; 7 nucleotides agree with TRBD1. Germline-derived CDR1 and CDR2 are SGDLS and YYNGEE. The CDR3 loop spans 15 amino acids. J lost 8 bases, V lost 5 bases, and 13 bases had no gene match.

This clonotype was observed at least ten times. The chain uses TRBV9 and TRBJ2-1; possible D gene TRBD1, 5 bases. The germline V gene encodes CDR1 SGDLS and CDR2 YYNGEE. The CDR3 is 15 amino acids. V was clipped by 0 bases and J by 8 bases, with 15 bases between them. Here the CDR3 reads CASSVAPRVGDEQFF. The CDR3 DNA follows: TGTGCCAGCAGCGTAGCCCCCAGGGTAGGGGATGAGCAGTTCTTC.

This clonotype was counted many times. This chain uses TRBV9 with TRBJ1-1; D is undetermined. Germline CDR1 is SGDLS and CDR2 is YYNGEE. Trimming stripped 0 bases from V and 3 bases from J, with 15 bases between. The CDR3 is 16 amino acids. CDR3 sequence (DNA): TGTGCCAGCAGCGTAGGCGCGGGAATCGGGGACACTGAAGCTTTCTTT. Protein: CASSVGAGIGDTEAFF.

The CDR3 bases are TGTGCCAGCAGCCAACGGAGCGGGGGGGCCGAGGGCGGGGAGCTGTTTTTT. Its protein product is CASSQRSGGAEGGELFF. The chain joins TRBV9 to TRBJ2-2; 10 bases line up with TRBD2. The ends lost 4 bases at V and 7 bases at J; junction bases unmatched: 13. CDR1 and CDR2 (germline): SGDLS, YYNGEE. The CDR3 is made up of 17 amino acids. Together with reference TRBV9 and TRBJ2-2, the CDR3 gives the full variable domain: DSGVTQTPKHLITATGQRVTLRCSPRSGDLSVYWYQQSLDQGLQFLIQYYNGEERAKGNILERFSAQQFPDLHSELNLSSLELGDSALYFCASSQRSGGAEGGELFFGEGSRLTVL.

By sample share, this clonotype is medium-sized. CDR3 DNA sequence: TGCAGCCGTTTGTTGGTTCGGACAACCATTAATTCACCCCTCCACTTT. Its protein is CSRLLVRTTINSPLHF. This chain connects TRBV29-1 to TRBJ1-6; D may be TRBD1 (5 bases). This CDR3 region has 16 residues. The germline V and J ends were trimmed by 8 bases and 6 bases, with 23 bases remaining between them. CDR1 SQVTM and CDR2 ANQGSEA come from the germline V gene.

Many counts were recorded for this clonotype. The chain is built from TRBV9 and TRBJ2-3, with 7 bases fitting TRBD2. There are 16 residues in the CDR3. The germline CDR1 and CDR2 sequences are SGDLS and YYNGEE. V dropped 3 bases and J dropped 2; count of bases not matched to a gene: 9. The DNA for the CDR3 is TGTGCCAGCAGCGAGCCTACCGGGACTAACACAGATACGCAGTATTTT. This encodes CASSEPTGTNTDTQYF.

This clonotype was seen at least ten times. The rearrangement uses TRBV9 and TRBJ1-4, with 9 bases identical to TRBD1. CDR3 length: 16 residues. J gave up 3 bases and V 3 bases, and 6 bases lay outside the gene matches. CDR1 is SGDLS, CDR2 YYNGEE, per germline. Here the CDR3 reads CASSAGGQGSNEKLFF. The CDR3 DNA is TGTGCCAGCAGCGCCGGGGGACAGGGTTCTAATGAAAAACTGTTTTTT.

This clonotype has a handful of counts. The V and J genes are TRBV9 and TRBJ1-3; perhaps TRBD1 as D (6 bases). Trimming left V 3 bases short and J 4 bases short, with 17 bases between. The CDR3 length is 16 residues. CDR1 is SGDLS, CDR2 YYNGEE, per germline. The CDR3 DNA follows: TGTGCCAGCAGCGATATCCCGGGACACGGAGGAAACACCATATATTTT. It is translated as CASSDIPGHGGNTIYF. The full variable domain, with the rest looked up from reference TRBV9 and TRBJ1-3, is DSGVTQTPKHLITATGQRVTLRCSPRSGDLSVYWYQQSLDQGLQFLIQYYNGEERAKGNILERFSAQQFPDLHSELNLSSLELGDSALYFCASSDIPGHGGNTIYFGEGSWLTVV.

Ten or more counts support this clonotype. The rearrangement uses TRBV9 and TRBJ2-1; no reliable D call. CDR3 size: 14 residues. Trimming pared 0 bases from V and 8 bases from J, leaving 12 bases between. Germline V gives CDR1 SGDLS, CDR2 YYNGEE. The CDR3 coding sequence is TGTGCCAGCAGCGTAGACCCCAAAACCTATGAGCAGTTCTTC. Translated, it gives CASSVDPKTYEQFF.

This clonotype was counted at least ten times. The chain uses TRBV9 and TRBJ2-1; no firm D call. Germline V gene data show CDR1 as SGDLS and CDR2 as YYNGEE. The V end lost 0 bases, the J end lost 3 bases, and 10 bases lay between the germline ends. The CDR3 length is 15 residues. CDR3 in amino acids: CASSVVPANYNEQFF. The CDR3, as DNA: TGTGCCAGCAGCGTAGTTCCAGCTAACTACAATGAGCAGTTCTTC.

This clonotype was seen at least ten times. The chain joins TRBV9 to TRBJ1-3; D unclear. V lost 4 bases and J lost 0, with 8 bases in between. The germline gives CDR1 SGDLS, CDR2 YYNGEE. CDR3 size: 14 residues. The CDR3 loop reads CASSSGNSGNTIYF. The CDR3 coding sequence is TGTGCCAGCAGCTCCGGGAACTCTGGAAACACCATATATTTT.

There are many counts of this clonotype. The chain combines TRBV9 with TRBJ2-1; no clear D gene. This CDR3 spans 16 amino acids. Trimming stripped 4 bases from V and 4 bases from J, with 18 bases between. Germline V CDR1 and CDR2: SGDLS, YYNGEE. CDR3: CASSNQPASQYNEQFF. The CDR3 bases are TGTGCCAGCAGCAACCAACCGGCCTCCCAATACAATGAGCAGTTCTTC. The full variable domain, in which reference TRBV9 and TRBJ2-1 provide the parts outside the CDR3, is DSGVTQTPKHLITATGQRVTLRCSPRSGDLSVYWYQQSLDQGLQFLIQYYNGEERAKGNILERFSAQQFPDLHSELNLSSLELGDSALYFCASSNQPASQYNEQFFGPGTRLTVL.

This clonotype was seen repeatedly, ten times or more. The J gene is TRBJ1-3, the V gene TRBV9, with TRBD1 as a possible D gene (5 bases). The germline V gene has CDR1 SGDLS and CDR2 YYNGEE. Trimming removed 3 bases from V and 3 bases from J, with 10 bases in between. There are 14 residues in the CDR3. CDR3 sequence reads: CASSAQGNGNTIYF. CDR3 bases: TGTGCCAGCAGCGCGCAGGGAAATGGAAACACCATATATTTT.

This clonotype was observed at least ten times. One end of the junction fails to match germline, which may point to a read error. The chain combines TRBV9 with TRBJ1-1; D gene unclear. The CDR3 has 15 amino acids. Germline V lookup: CDR1 SGDLS, CDR2 YYNGEE. The DNA of the CDR3 is TGTGCCAGCACCGTATCCGGCGTTTTGAACACTGAAGCTTTCTTT. Translated, it gives CASTVSGVLNTEAFF.

This clonotype has at least ten counts. The chain carries TRBV9 and TRBJ2-3; the match to TRBD2 covers 11 bases. The CDR3 loop spans 13 amino acids. With V trimmed by 8 bases and J by 4 bases, 3 bases remained unmatched. Germline CDR1 reads SGDLS; CDR2 reads YYNGEE. The CDR3 spells CASSSGGADTQYF. The DNA for the CDR3 is TGTGCCAGTAGTAGCGGGGGGGCAGATACGCAGTATTTT.

Ten or more counts support this clonotype. CDR3 sequence: CASSVGRSPETQYF. DNA for the CDR3: TGTGCCAGCAGCGTAGGGAGGTCCCCAGAGACCCAGTACTTC. V gene TRBV9 combines with J gene TRBJ2-5; perhaps TRBD2 as D (5 bases). The CDR3 sequence is 14 residues long. V was cut by 0 bases and J by 4 bases, with 10 bases left in between. CDR1 is SGDLS, CDR2 YYNGEE, per germline.

In its sample, this clonotype was seen many times. The gene calls are TRBV9 and TRBJ2-7, with D tentatively TRBD1 (6 bases). Trimming cost V 4 bases and J 6 bases, with 11 bases left between them. Germline V gene lookup returns CDR1 SGDLS and CDR2 YYNGEE. The CDR3 covers 12 residues. The CDR3 spells CASSSTGTEQYF. CDR3 sequence (DNA): TGTGCCAGCAGCAGTACAGGGACCGAGCAGTACTTC.

This clonotype has ten or more counts. CDR3 DNA sequence: TGTGCCAGCAGCGTAGCGTATAGCACAGATACGCAGTATTTT. Its translation is CASSVAYSTDTQYF. The chain combines TRBV9 with TRBJ2-3; D unclear. The ends were cut back, 0 bases at V and 0 bases at J, with 5 bases in the middle. There are 14 residues in the CDR3. Germline-derived CDR1 and CDR2 are SGDLS and YYNGEE.